This paragraph reports one T cell receptor beta chain. The data originate from a study of T cell changes during pregnancy in multiple sclerosis. The assay was immunoSEQ multiplex PCR, and TCRdb's table has in-frame clones only and misses some. This sample has about 80,000 clones, with about nine tenths found just once. The CDR3 consists of 15 residues. The V segment lost 2 bases and the J segment 4 bases; nucleotides outside the gene matches: 4. Looked up from germline, CDR1 is SGHVS and CDR2 is FQNEAQ. The gene calls are TRBV7-8 and TRBJ1-1, with 10 bases that match TRBD1. This specimen consisted of peripheral blood, obtained before pregnancy. This TCR was recovered from a female donor with multiple sclerosis, enrolled in a pregnancy study. The CDR3, as DNA: TGTGCCAGCAGCTTACGGGACAGGGGTGGCACTGAAGCTTTCTTT. Residues: CASSLRDRGGTEAFF.